Below are 8 T cell receptor beta chains sequenced from a single sample in a study of blood T cell repertoires in COVID-19. The table came from immunoSEQ multiplex PCR; TCRdb's copy has only in-frame clones and leaves some out. The sample carries some 130,000 clones, roughly 88% recorded once. Material: peripheral blood. The receptors here all came from a man between 65 and 85 years old with active COVID-19.

The gene calls are TRBV12-2 and TRBJ1-1; whether TRBD1, the table's D call, matches the DNA was not checked. TRBV12-2 is a pseudogene. This CDR3 has 15 amino acids. The CDR3: CASRLGNRGNTEAFF. CDR3 nucleotide sequence: TGTGCAAGTCGCTTAGGGAACAGGGGGAACACTGAAGCTTTCTTT.

The chain links TRBV30 to TRBJ2-1; D perhaps matches TRBD2 (5 bases). Between the trimmed V and J ends, which lost 0 bases and 8 bases, there was a span of 11 bases. CDR1 and CDR2 from the germline V gene are GTSNPN and SVGIG (reference sequence). This CDR3 comprises 13 residues. CDR3 in DNA: TGTGCCTGGAGTGTAGGAGGATCGTATGAGCAGTTCTTC. Amino acid sequence: CAWSVGGSYEQFF. The full variable domain, with the rest looked up from reference TRBV30 and TRBJ2-1, is SQTIHQWPATLVQPVGSPLSLECTVEGTSNPNLYWYRQAAGRGLQLLFYSVGIGQISSEVPQNLSASRPQDRQFILSSKKLLLSDSGFYLCAWSVGGSYEQFFGPGTRLTVL.

This sequence joins TRBV7-2 and TRBJ1-1; weak D call: TRBD1 (5 bases). The CDR3 is made up of 14 amino acids. The V and J ends lost 1 base and 4 bases respectively, with 10 bases between them. The V gene's germline CDR1 is SGHTA and CDR2 FQGNSA. The CDR3 DNA reads as TGTGCCAGCAGCTTAGTTCCGGGGGGCACTGAAGCTTTCTTT. Translated: CASSLVPGGTEAFF.

This chain links TRBV28 with TRBJ2-1; 8 bases match TRBD2. Germline V CDR1 and CDR2: MDHEN, SYDVKM. Unmatched junction bases numbered 9, after V lost 7 bases and J lost 7 bases. The CDR3 extends over 14 amino acids. CDR3 coding DNA: TGTGCCAGCACCGTGGGCGGGAGGATTAATGAGCAGTTCTTC. Translating gives CASTVGGRINEQFF.

This rearrangement joins TRBV24-1 to TRBJ2-7, with D possibly matching TRBD1 (5 bases). The CDR3 extends over 15 amino acids. Trimming shortened V by 2 bases and J by 2 bases, and 12 bases separated the two germline ends. CDR1 and CDR2 (germline): KGHDR, SFDVKD. CDR3 sequence reads: CATSDSSTGPYEQYF. The CDR3 DNA follows: TGTGCCACCAGTGATTCGTCAACAGGTCCCTACGAGCAGTACTTC.

This clone was seen once. The chain combines TRBV5-1 with TRBJ2-1; D is unclear. This CDR3 has 15 amino acids. CDR1 SGHRS and CDR2 YFSETQ come from the germline V gene. The ends were cut back, 3 bases at V and 0 bases at J, with 10 bases in the middle. The CDR3 DNA follows: TGCGCCAGCAGCTATGCTACCATCTCCTACAATGAGCAGTTCTTC. Its protein product is CASSYATISYNEQFF.

The chain links TRBV11-3 to TRBJ2-2; no clear D. The CDR3 contains 15 residues. V lost 5 bases and J lost 0, with 10 bases in between. CDR1 SGHNT and CDR2 YENEEA come from the germline V gene. In DNA, the CDR3 is TGTGCCAGCAGCCCAGAAAAATCGAACACCGGGGAGCTGTTTTTT. The encoded protein is CASSPEKSNTGELFF. The variable domain in full, completed from reference TRBV11-3 and TRBJ2-2, reads EAGVVQSPRYKIIEKKQPVAFWCNPISGHNTLYWYLQNLGQGPELLIRYENEEAVDDSQLPKDRFSAERLKGVDSTLKIQPAELGDSAVYLCASSPEKSNTGELFFGEGSRLTVL.

The V call is TRBV12-3 or TRBV12-4, the J call TRBJ1-2, with D possibly TRBD1 on 5 matching bases. Trimming cost V 2 bases and J 4 bases, with 8 bases left between them. The CDR3 has 13 amino acids. This CDR3 reads CASSLSQAYGYTF. In nucleotides, the CDR3 is TGTGCCAGCAGTTTATCACAGGCCTATGGCTACACCTTC.